The rows below give T cell receptor beta chains drawn from one sample of a study of CD8 T cells in ankylosing spondylitis. TCRdb ran MiXCR on the 5' RACE reads and lists one entry per CDR3 protein. The sample carries 450,000 to 550,000 distinct CDR3 sequences, roughly 5% recorded once. Specimen: blood, either unsorted or a sorted T cell fraction (not recorded which). The receptors were sampled from a male donor with ankylosing spondylitis. CDR3s include the opening cysteine and the closing phenylalanine or tryptophan. A D gene is named only where the DNA matches it firmly. Size tells how often a clone was seen (once, few, many) or the class of an expanded clone, and some rows leave it out.

j_gene	abundance	v_gene	d_gene	CDR3nt	CDR3aa
TRBJ2-5	-	TRBV4-1	-	TGCGCCAGCAGCCAGAAATACCAGGCTTGGGGTAAAGAGACCCAGTACTTC	CASSQKYQAWGKETQYF
TRBJ1-4	many	TRBV7-2	-	TGTGCCAGCAGCTTGACGGGGAATGAAAAACTGTTTTTT	CASSLTGNEKLFF
TRBJ1-1	many	TRBV12-3/TRBV12-4	-	TGTGCCAGCAGTTCCCGGGGGGGGAACACTGAAGCTTTCTTT	CASSSRGGNTEAFF
TRBJ2-5	many	TRBV5-1	TRBD1	TGCGCCAGCAGCTCGGGACAGCTCCAAGAGACCCAGTACTTC	CASSSGQLQETQYF
TRBJ2-1	many	TRBV5-1	-	TGCGCCAGCAGCGGGCAGGGAAGCGATGAGCAGTTCTTC	CASSGQGSDEQFF
TRBJ2-1	many	TRBV18	-	TGTGCCAGCAGCCCACAGGGAAGCTCCTACAATGAGCAGTTCTTC	CASSPQGSSYNEQFF
TRBJ1-5	many	TRBV12-3/TRBV12-4	TRBD1	TGTGCCAGCGGCCCGGACAGGGCCTATCAGCCCCAGCATTTT	CASGPDRAYQPQHF
TRBJ1-2	many	TRBV7-8	-	TGTGCCAGCAGGCGGACGGGGGGTATTGGCTATGGCTACACCTTC	CASRRTGGIGYGYTF
TRBJ1-6	many	TRBV11-2	-	TGTGCCAGCAGCTCCCCACAGGTTCTGGGATCACCCCTCCACTTT	CASSSPQVLGSPLHF
TRBJ1-1	many	TRBV5-1	-	TGCGCCAGCAGCTTGGAAGCCTCGGGGACTGAAGCTTTCTTT	CASSLEASGTEAFF
TRBJ1-3	many	TRBV4-2	-	TGTGCCAGCAGCCTGGGACTCCCTAGGTCAAACACCATATATTTT	CASSLGLPRSNTIYF
TRBJ2-1	many	TRBV5-1	-	TGCGCCAGCACCCAGACCCTTTTTCCCTACAATGAGCAGTTCTTC	CASTQTLFPYNEQFF
TRBJ2-5	-	TRBV7-9	-	TGTGCCAGCAGCTTAGTTCTCGGACCTCAAGAGACCCAGTACTTC	CASSLVLGPQETQYF
TRBJ1-1	many	TRBV20-1	TRBD1	TGCAGTGCAGGACGGACAGGGAACACTGAAGCTTTCTTT	CSAGRTGNTEAFF
TRBJ2-2	many	TRBV5-1	-	TGCGCCAGCAGCTTGGAAACAGGTCGTGCCGGGGAGCTGTTTTTT	CASSLETGRAGELFF
TRBJ1-2	many	TRBV7-2	TRBD1	TGTGCCAGCAGCTCTAGCCTCGGGACAGGGGGACACGCCTATGGCTACACCTTC	CASSSSLGTGGHAYGYTF
TRBJ2-3	many	TRBV25-1	-	TGTGCCAGCAGTGAGTTCAGGGGCGCAGATACGCAGTATTTT	CASSEFRGADTQYF
TRBJ2-1	-	TRBV2	TRBD2	TGTGCCAGCACCCCGGGGGGACTAAAGTTCTTC	CASTPGGLKFF
TRBJ2-5	many	TRBV5-1	-	TGCGCCAGCAAAGACAGCCAAGAGACCCAGTACTTC	CASKDSQETQYF
TRBJ2-1	many	TRBV10-1	-	TGCGCCAGCAGTGTGGCCGCCAGCTCCTACAATGAGCAGTTCTTC	CASSVAASSYNEQFF
TRBJ1-1	many	TRBV6-5	-	TGTGCCAGCAGTTACTTTAAGGGGAACACTGAAGCTTTCTTT	CASSYFKGNTEAFF
TRBJ1-1	many	TRBV4-3	-	TGCGCCAGCAGCCAAGATCAATCGCCGAACACTGAAGCTTTCTTT	CASSQDQSPNTEAFF
TRBJ2-5	many	TRBV5-1	-	TGCGCCAGCAGCTTGGGGAGGGAGGCCCTCCAAGAGACCCAGTACTTC	CASSLGREALQETQYF
TRBJ2-7	-	TRBV27	TRBD2	TGTGCCAGCAGTACTAGCGGCCTAAGCTCCTACGAGCAGTACTTC	CASSTSGLSSYEQYF
TRBJ2-7	many	TRBV7-9	TRBD1	TGTGCCAGCAGCTTAGTGAGGGCAGGGGGAAGCGAGCAGTACTTC	CASSLVRAGGSEQYF
TRBJ2-3	many	TRBV12-3/TRBV12-4	-	TGTGCCAGCAGTTTACGCTACCGAGGGACAGATACGCAGTATTTT	CASSLRYRGTDTQYF
TRBJ2-6	few	TRBV7-9	-	TGTGCCAGCAGCTTGATGCGGACGCTTGGGGCCAACGTCCTGACTTTC	CASSLMRTLGANVLTF
TRBJ1-3	many	TRBV12-3/TRBV12-4	-	TGTGCCAGCCTACGCGTTAGAGGGAGAAACACCATATATTTT	CASLRVRGRNTIYF
TRBJ2-2	many	TRBV5-1	TRBD1	TGCGCCAGCAGCTTACCCGGGACAGGGGTCACCGGGGAGCTGTTTTTT	CASSLPGTGVTGELFF
TRBJ2-3	-	TRBV5-6	TRBD2	TGTGCCAGCACCAAAACTAGCGGACTACTCACAGATACGCAGTATTTT	CASTKTSGLLTDTQYF
TRBJ2-7	many	TRBV7-8	-	TGTGCCAGCAGCCGACATGGACAGTCGACTCTCTACGAGCAGTACTTC	CASSRHGQSTLYEQYF
TRBJ1-6	few	TRBV28	TRBD1	TGTGCCAGCAGTTTATTAGGGACAGTGTGGTCACCCCTCCACTTT	CASSLLGTVWSPLHF